These 19 T cell receptor beta chains originate from one sample sequenced in a study of graft-versus-host responses after intestinal transplantation. Repertoires were generated with immunoSEQ multiplex PCR, while TCRdb's copy carries only in-frame clones and drops some. The data contain under 20,000 clones, over 70% of them singletons. The sample consisted of PBMCs, taken 14 days after transplant. These receptors were taken from a human patient who received an intestinal transplant, so some T cells may come from the graft donor.

The chain joins TRBV18 to TRBJ2-1; D not certain. This CDR3 has 15 amino acids. CDR1 is KGHSH, CDR2 LQKENI, per germline. V gave up 2 bases and J gave up 3 bases, with 11 bases separating them. CDR3 sequence: CASSPKPPGYNEQFF. The CDR3 region has the DNA TGTGCCAGCTCACCAAAACCGCCGGGCTACAATGAGCAGTTCTTC.

As DNA, the CDR3 is TGTGCCAGCAGCGTCCAAGAATACGAGCAGTACTTC. Translated, it gives CASSVQEYEQYF. The chain couples TRBV11-1 to TRBJ2-7; no definite D call. There are 12 residues in the CDR3. V dropped 5 bases and J dropped 4 bases, with 9 bases sitting between them. Germline assignment: CDR1 SGHAT and CDR2 FQDESV (reference sequence). Supplemented by reference TRBV11-1 and TRBJ2-7, the full variable domain reads EAEVAQSPRYKITEKSQAVAFWCDPISGHATLYWYRQILGQGPELLVQFQDESVVDDSQLPKDRFSAERLKGVDSTLKIQPAELGDSAMYLCASSVQEYEQYFGPGTRLTVT.

This clone was found once. The genes are TRBV6-6 and TRBJ2-1; a possible D gene is TRBD2 (6 bases). CDR3 length: 11 residues. V lost 8 bases to trimming and J lost 9 bases, with 11 bases between them. The germline V gene has CDR1 MNHNY and CDR2 SVGAGI (reference sequence). The CDR3 loop reads CASGLSGEQFF. CDR3 nucleotide sequence: TGTGCCAGCGGCCTTAGCGGTGAGCAGTTCTTC.

The chain carries TRBV5-4 and TRBJ2-3; TRBD1 matches 9 bases. There are 14 residues in the CDR3. Trimming at V came to 5 bases and at J to 4 bases, leaving 5 bases not matched to a gene. Germline CDR1 SGHNT, CDR2 YYREEE (reference sequence). The CDR3 spells CASRADRGPDTQYF. CDR3 DNA sequence: TGTGCCAGCAGAGCGGACAGGGGCCCAGATACGCAGTATTTT.

This clone was observed a single time. V is TRBV30 and J is TRBJ1-1; no reliable D call. CDR1 is GTSNPN and CDR2 is SVGIG in the germline V gene (reference sequence). Trimming removed 1 base from V and 0 bases from J, with 12 bases in between. There are 15 residues in the CDR3. The DNA of the CDR3 is TGTGCCTGGAGTGACCCCAGGAGGATGAACACTGAAGCTTTCTTT. Residues: CAWSDPRRMNTEAFF.

This chain joins TRBV7-2 and TRBJ1-1, with 7 bases that match TRBD1. Looked up from germline, CDR1 is SGHTA and CDR2 is FQGNSA. V was pared by 8 bases and J by 0 bases, with 9 bases of the junction left unmatched. The CDR3 is 15 amino acids. The DNA of the CDR3 is TGTGCCAGCTCAATTCGGACAGGCCTGAACACTGAAGCTTTCTTT. Its protein product is CASSIRTGLNTEAFF.

The chain links TRBV2 to TRBJ1-5; D gene ambiguous. The V end was cut by 3 bases, the J end by 0 bases, with 9 bases between. This CDR3 has 15 residues. Looked up from germline, CDR1 is SNHLY and CDR2 is FYNNEI. CDR3 nucleotide sequence: TGTGCCAGCAGTGAGTACAGATATAGCAATCAGCCCCAGCATTTT. Translating gives CASSEYRYSNQPQHF.

The chain has TRBV6-6 and TRBJ2-2; a possible D gene is TRBD1 (5 bases). The CDR3 runs 16 residues. V was cut by 0 bases and J by 1 base, with 9 bases left in between. The V gene's germline CDR1 is MNHNY and CDR2 SVGAGI (reference sequence). The CDR3 nucleotides read TGTGCCAGCAGTTACTCGCCAGGGTGGAACACCGGGGAGCTGTTTTTT. Amino acid sequence: CASSYSPGWNTGELFF.

Of note for this clone: The same CDR3 can be traced to other DNA sequences in this sample. CDR3 in amino acids: CATSREPGHNEQFF. The CDR3 DNA sequence: TGTGCCACCAGCAGAGAGCCAGGTCACAATGAGCAGTTCTTC. The gene calls are TRBV15 and TRBJ2-1; no definite D call. Between the trimmed V and J ends, which lost 0 bases and 5 bases, there was a span of 8 bases. This CDR3 has 14 residues. Germline CDR1 is LNHNV and CDR2 is YYDKDF (reference sequence).

The chain combines TRBV19 with TRBJ2-7; 10 bases match TRBD2. The V gene's germline CDR1 is LNHDA and CDR2 SQIVND (reference sequence). Trimming removed 9 bases from V and 5 bases from J; junction bases left unmatched: 10. CDR3 length: 14 amino acids. The chain's CDR3 is CASHSSGRAHEQYF. The CDR3 nucleotides read TGTGCCAGCCACTCAAGCGGGAGGGCCCACGAGCAGTACTTC.

The chain is built from TRBV19 and TRBJ1-1; 11 bases line up with TRBD1. The germline V gene encodes CDR1 LNHDA and CDR2 SQIVND (reference sequence). The V segment lost 4 bases and the J segment 0 bases; nucleotides outside the gene matches: 7. The CDR3 covers 17 residues. In DNA, the CDR3 is TGTGCCAGTAGTAGAAGGGACAGGGGGAAAGTGAACACTGAAGCTTTCTTT. Translated: CASSRRDRGKVNTEAFF.

This chain connects TRBV27 to TRBJ1-2; D might be TRBD1 (5 bases). V lost 6 bases, J lost 4 bases, and 9 bases lay in between. This CDR3 is built from 12 residues. Per germline, CDR1 MNHEY and CDR2 SMNVEV (reference sequence). The CDR3 DNA reads as TGTGCCAGCAGCGGGGCTGGCTATGGCTACACCTTC. As protein: CASSGAGYGYTF.

The rearrangement joins TRBV11-2 to TRBJ1-4; TRBD1 matches at 10 bases. The V gene end was trimmed by 5 bases and the J gene end by 10 bases; junction bases not matched to a gene: 10. The CDR3 extends over 15 amino acids. Germline loops: CDR1 SGHAT, CDR2 FQNNGV. CDR3 sequence reads: CASSPTGGAEGKLFF. Here the CDR3 DNA reads TGTGCCAGCAGCCCGACAGGGGGCGCGGAAGGAAAACTGTTTTTT.

CDR3 sequence: CASSRTGGSNQPQHF. The DNA of the CDR3 is TGTGCCAGCAGCAGGACAGGGGGCAGCAATCAGCCCCAGCATTTT. The rearrangement joins TRBV6-1 to TRBJ1-5; 11 bases align to TRBD1. Germline V gene lookup returns CDR1 MNHNS and CDR2 SASEGT. This CDR3 has 15 residues. The junction had 2 bases not matched to a gene; V was cut back by 6 bases and J by 1 base.

The J gene is TRBJ1-1, the V gene TRBV6-5, with D maybe TRBD1 (5 bases). Between the trimmed V and J ends, which lost 1 base and 6 bases, there was a span of 12 bases. Germline V gene sequence: CDR1 MNHEY, CDR2 SVGAGI. The CDR3 spans 14 residues. In DNA form, the CDR3 reads TGTGCCAGCAGTTACTACGCAGGGAGCCCTGAAGCTTTCTTT. It codes for CASSYYAGSPEAFF.

CDR3 sequence: CASSYGHRSNYGYTF. The CDR3 DNA reads TGTGCCAGCAGTTACGGTCACAGGTCTAACTATGGCTACACCTTC. The chain combines TRBV6-6 with TRBJ1-2; tentatively, D is TRBD1 (5 bases). V lost 2 bases and J lost 0, with 10 bases in between. Per the germline V gene, CDR1 is MNHNY and CDR2 is SVGAGI (reference sequence). There are 15 residues in the CDR3.

V is TRBV6-1 and J is TRBJ2-3, with D possibly TRBD1 on 6 matching bases. The CDR3 contains 16 residues. CDR1 MNHNS and CDR2 SASEGT come from the germline V gene. V was pared by 3 bases and J by 2 bases, with 15 bases between. The CDR3 loop is CASSDSDRKSTDTQYF. As DNA, the CDR3 is TGTGCCAGCAGTGATTCGGACAGAAAGTCCACAGATACGCAGTATTTT.

In DNA, the CDR3 is TGTGCCAGCAGTGAGCCGGGAGAAACCGGGGAGCTGTTTTTT. Residues: CASSEPGETGELFF. The chain has TRBV25-1 and TRBJ2-2; D might be TRBD2 (6 bases). V lost 3 bases to trimming and J lost 5 bases, with 10 bases between them. Germline assignment: CDR1 MGHDK and CDR2 SYGVNS. This CDR3 spans 14 amino acids.

This sequence joins TRBV10-2 and TRBJ2-3, with TRBD2 matching 8 bases. V was clipped by 5 bases and J by 4 bases; unmatched bases: 5. The CDR3 covers 14 residues. CDR1 is WSHSY, CDR2 SAAADI, per germline. The CDR3 sequence is CASSPGLEADTQYF. For the CDR3, the DNA is TGCGCCAGCAGTCCGGGACTAGAGGCAGATACGCAGTATTTT.